The next 13 T cell receptor beta chains were all read from a single sample in a study of cytomegalovirus exposure and HLA in healthy donors. The repertoire was sequenced with immunoSEQ multiplex PCR; TCRdb's copy has only in-frame clones and lacks some. The data show 250,000 to 400,000 clones, approximately 91% seen once. The sequenced material came from PBMCs. All receptors derive from a man aged 25 to 40 in good health and CMV-seronegative.

The chain recombines TRBV13 with TRBJ2-5, with 9 bases lining up with TRBD1. Germline lookup yields CDR1 PRHDT and CDR2 FYEKMQ (reference sequence). The CDR3 covers 16 residues. V gave up 6 bases and J gave up 4 bases; unmatched junction bases: 12. Written as DNA, the CDR3 is TGTGCCAGCAGTTACTCCGGGACAGGGCGACTAGAGACCCAGTACTTC. Translated, it gives CASSYSGTGRLETQYF.

The chain couples TRBV27 to TRBJ1-5; D remains unclear. The V end was cut by 3 bases, the J end by 4 bases, with 7 bases between. CDR3 length: 13 amino acids. Germline CDR1 MNHEY, CDR2 SMNVEV (reference sequence). The CDR3 protein is CASSLKLNQPQHF. The CDR3 nucleotides are TGTGCCAGCAGTTTGAAGCTAAATCAGCCCCAGCATTTT.

This clone turned up a few times. The chain has TRBV7-8 and TRBJ1-6; no definite D call. This CDR3 is built from 15 residues. The germline V gene encodes CDR1 SGHVS and CDR2 FQNEAQ. The ends were cut back, 1 base at V and 9 bases at J, with 13 bases in the middle. In nucleotides, the CDR3 is TGTGCCAGCAGCTTAGTGTTCGGGTCCGGTTCACCCCTCCACTTT. Its translation: CASSLVFGSGSPLHF.

This clone was seen ten or more times. The V call is TRBV2, the J call TRBJ1-5; D might be TRBD1 (6 bases). Looked up from germline, CDR1 is SNHLY and CDR2 is FYNNEI. V lost 10 bases and J lost 2, with 18 bases in between. This CDR3 has 15 amino acids. In DNA, the CDR3 is TGTGCCACCGAGGGGAAAGGGGGGGGCAATCAGCCCCAGCATTTT. This translates into CATEGKGGGNQPQHF.

V gene TRBV6-1 combines with J gene TRBJ1-2, with D possibly being TRBD1 (6 bases). V was trimmed by 4 bases and J by 4 bases, leaving 19 bases between them. CDR1 and CDR2 from the germline V gene are MNHNS and SASEGT. The CDR3 sequence is 16 residues long. The CDR3 sequence: CASSASSGQNIYGYTF. CDR3 nucleotides: TGTGCCAGCAGTGCAAGCTCTGGACAGAACATCTATGGCTACACCTTC.

This chain links TRBV9 with TRBJ1-2, with TRBD1 matching over 7 bases. CDR1 and CDR2 (germline): SGDLS, YYNGEE. V shed 3 bases and J 0 bases; nucleotides not matched to a gene: 5. This CDR3 comprises 15 residues. This CDR3 is CASSDPGTANYGYTF. The CDR3 region has the DNA TGTGCCAGCAGCGACCCCGGGACAGCTAACTATGGCTACACCTTC.

The chain employs TRBV18 and TRBJ1-2, with TRBD1 matching over 9 bases. Germline V gives CDR1 KGHSH, CDR2 LQKENI. The CDR3 consists of 14 residues. V lost 5 bases and J lost 4; bases outside the gene matches: 5. As DNA, the CDR3 is TGTGCCAGCTCAGGACAGGGGTACGGCTATGGCTACACCTTC. Translating gives CASSGQGYGYGYTF. The full variable domain, completed using reference TRBV18 and TRBJ1-2, is NAGVMQNPRHLVRRRGQEARLRCSPMKGHSHVYWYRQLPEEGLKFMVYLQKENIIDESGMPKERFSAEFPKEGPSILRIQQVVRGDSAAYFCASSGQGYGYGYTFGSGTRLTVV.

V is TRBV5-8 and J is TRBJ1-5, with 7 bases identical to TRBD1. The CDR3 covers 15 residues. Per germline, CDR1 SGHTS and CDR2 YDEGEE. V gave up 5 bases and J gave up 1 base; unmatched junction bases: 6. DNA for the CDR3: TGTGCCAGCAGTCCCGGGACAGTAAGCAATCAGCCCCAGCATTTT. The encoded protein is CASSPGTVSNQPQHF. Filled out from reference TRBV5-8 and TRBJ1-5, the complete variable domain reads EAGVTQSPTHLIKTRGQQATLRCSPISGHTSVYWYQQALGLGLQFLLWYDEGEERNRGNFPPRFSGRQFPNYSSELNVNALELEDSALYLCASSPGTVSNQPQHFGDGTRLSIL.

V and J are TRBV5-1 and TRBJ2-3; the D gene is possibly TRBD2 (5 bases). The germline V gene has CDR1 SGHRS and CDR2 YFSETQ. The CDR3 covers 14 residues. Trimming removed 5 bases from V and 0 bases from J, with 10 bases in between. CDR3 region: CASRAGASTDTQYF. CDR3 nucleotide sequence: TGCGCCAGCAGGGCGGGTGCTAGCACAGATACGCAGTATTTT.

This clone was counted between two and nine times. This chain connects TRBV19 to TRBJ1-6, with D unclear. This CDR3 comprises 15 residues. Germline CDR1 and CDR2: LNHDA and SQIVND (reference sequence). The V end lost 3 bases, the J end lost 0 bases, and 6 bases lay between the germline ends. Here the CDR3 DNA reads TGTGCCAGTAGTATCGCCTACTCCTATAATTCACCCCTCCACTTT. This translates into CASSIAYSYNSPLHF.

DNA of the CDR3: TGTGCCAGCAGTTTCGACAGGGCGAGAAACACTGAAGCTTTCTTT. The encoded protein is CASSFDRARNTEAFF. The chain employs TRBV6-5 and TRBJ1-1, with TRBD1 identical over 7 bases. There are 15 residues in the CDR3. V dropped 4 bases and J dropped 2; count of bases not matched to a gene: 7. In germline, CDR1 is MNHEY, CDR2 SVGAGI.

The V call is TRBV7-2, the J call TRBJ1-1; 9 bases align to TRBD1. Losses at the gene ends were 4 bases for V and 0 bases for J; bases not matched to a gene: 3. The CDR3 sequence is 15 residues long. CDR1 and CDR2 from the germline V gene are SGHTA and FQGNSA. CDR3 loop: CASSSDRGMNTEAFF. CDR3 sequence (DNA): TGTGCCAGCAGCTCGGACAGGGGAATGAACACTGAAGCTTTCTTT. The full variable domain, with the rest looked up from reference TRBV7-2 and TRBJ1-1, is GAGVSQSPSNKVTEKGKDVELRCDPISGHTALYWYRQSLGQGLEFLIYFQGNSAPDKSGLPSDRFSAERTGGSVSTLTIQRTQQEDSAVYLCASSSDRGMNTEAFFGQGTRLTVV.

The V and J genes are TRBV18 and TRBJ1-5; no reliable D call. Germline V gives CDR1 KGHSH, CDR2 LQKENI. This CDR3 has 14 residues. Trimming pared 5 bases from V and 2 bases from J, leaving 10 bases between. The CDR3 DNA is TGTGCCAGCTCATCACAAGGAGGCAATCAGCCCCAGCATTTT. Residues: CASSSQGGNQPQHF.